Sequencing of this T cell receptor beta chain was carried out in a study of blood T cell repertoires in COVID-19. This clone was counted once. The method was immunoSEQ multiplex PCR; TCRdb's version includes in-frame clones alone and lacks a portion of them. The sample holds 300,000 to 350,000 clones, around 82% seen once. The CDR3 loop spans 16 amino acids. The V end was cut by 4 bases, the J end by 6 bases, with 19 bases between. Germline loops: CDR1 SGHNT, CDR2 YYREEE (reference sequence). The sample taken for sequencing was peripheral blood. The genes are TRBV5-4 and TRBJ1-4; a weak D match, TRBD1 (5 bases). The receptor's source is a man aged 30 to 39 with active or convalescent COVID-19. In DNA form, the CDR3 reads TGTGCCAGCAGCGCCGGTCGCGCCGCGGGGGATGAAAAACTGTTTTTT. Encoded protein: CASSAGRAAGDEKLFF.